The 3 T cell receptor beta chains below all came from one sample that was sequenced in a study of vaccination effects on CD4 cells after COVID-19. CD4+ T cells specific for antigen were expanded with viral peptide pools by the ViraFEST assay before sequencing. Cells that had been cultured for less than 13 days were the source of isolated CD4+ T cells. Each participant was administered two doses of either the BNT162b2 or the mRNA-1273 vaccine. No antigen has been assigned to these receptors. Profiled with immunoSEQ multiplex PCR; TCRdb holds only in-frame clones, not every one. This table has 25,000 to 40,000 clones, roughly four fifths appearing once. The sample in question was CD4+ T cells from PBMCs cultured with HCoV-NL63 spike peptides, obtained after COVID-19 vaccination. The receptors originated from a human donor who received a COVID-19 vaccine. Some clones in this sample may be carry-over from other donors' samples.

This sequence joins TRBV5-4 and TRBJ2-5; no clear D. V shed 4 bases and J shed 1 base, with 11 bases lying between them. Germline V gene lookup returns CDR1 SGHNT and CDR2 YYREEE (reference sequence). This CDR3 has 14 residues. CDR3 DNA sequence: TGTGCCAGCAGCCACGGACCGCTCCAAGAGACCCAGTACTTC. It specifies CASSHGPLQETQYF.

The rearrangement links TRBV18 to TRBJ2-7, with D perhaps matching TRBD2 (5 bases). The germline gives CDR1 KGHSH, CDR2 LQKENI. CDR3 length: 14 residues. Trimming took off 3 bases at V and 9 bases at J, with 18 bases between the two ends. The CDR3 DNA reads TGTGCCAGCTCACCTAATCCGGACTCCCTCGGGCAGTACTTC. Protein product: CASSPNPDSLGQYF.

The rearrangement uses TRBV11-3 and TRBJ2-1; 10 nucleotides match TRBD2. Germline CDR1 is SGHNT and CDR2 is YENEEA. This CDR3 is built from 17 residues. The V segment lost 2 bases and the J segment 6 bases; nucleotides outside the gene matches: 10. The CDR3 bases are TGTGCCAGCAGCTTATTTAGCGGGGGGCCTCCGGGCAATGAGCAGTTCTTC. Protein sequence: CASSLFSGGPPGNEQFF.